These 31 T cell receptor beta chains share one sample of origin, sequenced in a study of spatial heterogeneity in lung cancer. Via MiXCR, TCRdb re-called the 5' RACE reads, giving one row per CDR3 protein. The sample carries 40,000 to 50,000 distinct CDR3 sequences, approximately 10% recorded once. The time point: blood at routine non-recurrence follow-up after resection. Sequenced material: PBMCs, taken at follow-up. All receptors derive from a female donor with early-stage non-small cell lung cancer.

This clonotype was counted at least ten times. This chain uses TRBV6-6 with TRBJ1-2; the D is unclear. CDR3 size: 14 residues. The germline V gene encodes CDR1 MNHNY and CDR2 SVGAGI (reference sequence). V lost 0 bases, J lost 2 bases, and 7 bases lay in between. The CDR3 bases are TGTGCCAGCAGTTACTCTGGCGGAAACTATGGCTACACCTTC. This codes for CASSYSGGNYGYTF.

The chain combines TRBV28 with TRBJ2-5; 7 positions agree with TRBD1. Germline values: CDR1 MDHEN, CDR2 SYDVKM. There are 12 residues in the CDR3. Trimming removed 8 bases from V and 5 bases from J; junction bases left unmatched: 5. This CDR3 is CASVTGSETQYF. In nucleotides, the CDR3 is TGTGCCAGCGTGACAGGGAGCGAGACCCAGTACTTC.

This clonotype has just a few counts. The chain is built from TRBV20-1 and TRBJ2-1; 9 bases fit TRBD1. The CDR3 contains 13 residues. The trim removed 7 bases at V and 7 bases at J, leaving 8 bases unmatched. Germline loops: CDR1 DFQATT, CDR2 SNEGSKA (reference sequence). The CDR3 reads CSGRDRVMNEQFF. In DNA, the CDR3 is TGCAGTGGGCGGGACAGGGTTATGAATGAGCAGTTCTTC.

This clonotype came up many times. The chain joins TRBV27 to TRBJ2-1, with TRBD2 matching 10 bases. V shed 6 bases and J 0 bases; nucleotides not matched to a gene: 11. CDR1 and CDR2 from the germline V gene are MNHEY and SMNVEV (reference sequence). CDR3 length: 18 residues. CDR3 in DNA: TGTGCCAGCAGCTTTAGCGGGGGGACCTTTAGCTCCTACAATGAGCAGTTCTTC. Translation: CASSFSGGTFSSYNEQFF.

This chain links TRBV20-1 with TRBJ2-7, with TRBD1 matching over 11 bases. Germline CDR1 is DFQATT and CDR2 is SNEGSKA (reference sequence). The ends lost 3 bases at V and 4 bases at J; junction bases unmatched: 5. This CDR3 has 14 amino acids. Here the CDR3 DNA reads TGCAGTGCTAGCGGGGACAGGGGGTTTTACGAGCAGTACTTC. Protein: CSASGDRGFYEQYF.

This clonotype has a count of ten or more. The chain joins TRBV5-1 to TRBJ2-1; maybe TRBD2 (5 bases). Per the germline V gene, CDR1 is SGHRS and CDR2 is YFSETQ. CDR3 size: 14 residues. V shed 0 bases and J shed 7 bases, with 11 bases lying between them. CDR3 sequence: CASSLALAANEQFF. CDR3 bases: TGCGCCAGCAGCTTGGCTCTAGCAGCGAATGAGCAGTTCTTC.

This clonotype was recorded at least ten times. The chain uses TRBV19 and TRBJ1-5; 8 nucleotides agree with TRBD1. V shed 5 bases, J shed 4 bases, and the junction held 4 bases outside the gene matches. The germline gives CDR1 LNHDA, CDR2 SQIVND (reference sequence). The CDR3 is made up of 14 amino acids. The CDR3 protein is CASSETGGNQPQHF. Here the CDR3 DNA reads TGTGCCAGTAGTGAAACAGGGGGGAATCAGCCCCAGCATTTT.

This clonotype showed up just a few times. This chain links TRBV7-8 with TRBJ2-5, with 7 bases that match TRBD1. V trimming: 4 bases; J trimming: 2 bases; junction bases outside the gene matches: 4. Germline V gene lookup returns CDR1 SGHVS and CDR2 FQNEAQ. The CDR3 totals 14 residues. CDR3 in amino acids: CASSSIRGQETQYF. The CDR3 DNA is TGTGCCAGCAGCTCCATCAGGGGGCAAGAGACCCAGTACTTC.

The V and J genes are TRBV20-1 and TRBJ1-4; D call uncertain. Germline lookup yields CDR1 DFQATT and CDR2 SNEGSKA (reference sequence). The CDR3 is made up of 13 amino acids. V lost 5 bases and J lost 8, with 15 bases in between. CDR3: CSASDHNQEKLFF. The CDR3 nucleotides are TGCAGTGCTTCCGACCATAACCAGGAAAAACTGTTTTTT.

This clonotype turned up a few times. The gene calls are TRBV2 and TRBJ2-7, with D unresolved. In germline, CDR1 is SNHLY, CDR2 FYNNEI. Between the trimmed V and J ends, which lost 6 bases and 2 bases, there was a span of 5 bases. The CDR3 is made up of 11 amino acids. CDR3 sequence reads: CASSVAYEQYF. Written as DNA, the CDR3 is TGTGCCAGCAGCGTCGCCTACGAGCAGTACTTC.

This sequence joins TRBV30 and TRBJ1-3; D not certain. V lost 1 base and J 3 bases, leaving 16 bases between the germline ends. The CDR3 consists of 16 residues. Germline V gene lookup returns CDR1 GTSNPN and CDR2 SVGIG (reference sequence). The CDR3 sequence: CAWSAPGGQGGNTIYF. CDR3 in DNA: TGTGCCTGGAGTGCCCCAGGAGGGCAAGGTGGAAACACCATATATTTT.

This clonotype was recorded at least ten times. This rearrangement joins TRBV18 to TRBJ2-1; D is perhaps TRBD1 (6 bases). Germline lookup yields CDR1 KGHSH and CDR2 LQKENI. This CDR3 is built from 15 residues. V was shortened by 3 bases and J by 7 bases, with 16 bases between the two germline ends. Written as DNA, the CDR3 is TGTGCCAGCTCACCCGATTTGGGACACCAGAATGAGCAGTTCTTC. It encodes CASSPDLGHQNEQFF.

This clonotype has a single count. The junction shows a germline mismatch at one end, possibly a read error. The CDR3, as DNA: TGTGCCAGCAGTTTAGCGGGTAGCAATCAGCCCCAGCTTTTT. It yields the protein CASSLAGSNQPQLF. This chain joins TRBV28 and TRBJ1-5, with D unresolved. Per germline, CDR1 MDHEN and CDR2 SYDVKM. This CDR3 spans 14 amino acids. Full variable domain (missing parts from reference TRBV28 and TRBJ1-5): DVKVTQSSRYLVKRTGEKVFLECVQDMDHENMFWYRQDPGLGLRLIYFSYDVKMKEKGDIPEGYSVSREKKERFSLILESASTNQTSMYLCASSLAGSNQPQLFGDGTRLSIL.

This clonotype was found a few times. DNA for the CDR3: TGTGCCAGCAGTTACTCGGCAGGGGTGGCTGAAGCTTTCTTT. Translated: CASSYSAGVAEAFF. This chain joins TRBV6-6 and TRBJ1-1; tentatively, D is TRBD1 (6 bases). Germline V CDR1 and CDR2: MNHNY, SVGAGI (reference sequence). This CDR3 comprises 14 residues. Trimming left V 0 bases short and J 6 bases short, with 11 bases between.

This chain uses TRBV5-4 with TRBJ2-7; the match to TRBD2 covers 7 bases. CDR1 and CDR2 (germline): SGHNT, YYREEE (reference sequence). Trimming removed 4 bases from V and 5 bases from J; junction bases left unmatched: 12. The CDR3 has 15 amino acids. CDR3 sequence (DNA): TGTGCCAGCAGCCAAGGGACTATAGCTAATAACGAGCAGTACTTC. Its protein product is CASSQGTIANNEQYF.

This clonotype appeared many times. Here the CDR3 reads CATLGLGGYNEQFF. CDR3 nucleotides: TGTGCCACCTTAGGACTGGGGGGCTACAATGAGCAGTTCTTC. The rearrangement joins TRBV6-2 or TRBV6-3 to TRBJ2-1; D is possibly TRBD2 (6 bases). The length of the CDR3 is 14 residues. Trimming shortened V by 10 bases and J by 3 bases, and 16 bases separated the two germline ends. CDR1 is MNHEY and CDR2 is SVGEGT in the germline V gene.

This clonotype was seen more than once but under ten times. V gene TRBV24-1 combines with J gene TRBJ1-2, with 10 positions matching TRBD1. J was trimmed by 4 bases and V by 3 bases; bases with no gene match: 10. The CDR3 covers 17 residues. CDR1 and CDR2 (germline): KGHDR, SFDVKD. CDR3 coding DNA: TGTGCCACCAGTGATACTCGACCGGGACAGGGGCGCTATGGCTACACCTTC. This gives the protein CATSDTRPGQGRYGYTF.

This clonotype was counted a few times. CDR3 coding DNA: TGTGCCATCGGGGGCTGGGCTCCCACCGACGGCTACACCTTC. Amino acids: CAIGGWAPTDGYTF. The J gene is TRBJ1-2, the V gene TRBV10-3, with D possibly matching TRBD1 (6 bases). With 8 bases removed from V and 8 bases from J, the gap between germline ends came to 21 bases. CDR3 size: 14 residues. The germline V gene has CDR1 ENHRY and CDR2 SYGVKD.

This clonotype was seen ten or more times. The V call is TRBV28, the J call TRBJ2-4; the D is unclear. Germline V gene lookup returns CDR1 MDHEN and CDR2 SYDVKM. Trimming took 7 bases from V and 0 from J, leaving 7 bases between them. The CDR3 has 13 residues. The CDR3: CASIPLAKNIQYF. CDR3 coding DNA: TGTGCCAGCATCCCCTTAGCCAAAAACATTCAGTACTTC. The entire variable domain, with the rest obtained from reference TRBV28 and TRBJ2-4, is as follows: DVKVTQSSRYLVKRTGEKVFLECVQDMDHENMFWYRQDPGLGLRLIYFSYDVKMKEKGDIPEGYSVSREKKERFSLILESASTNQTSMYLCASIPLAKNIQYFGAGTRLSVL.

This clonotype was counted ten times or more. This chain connects TRBV6-2 or TRBV6-3 to TRBJ2-1; 7 bases line up with TRBD2. The CDR3 consists of 14 residues. V was clipped by 10 bases and J by 8 bases; unmatched bases: 14. The germline V gene has CDR1 MNHEY and CDR2 SVGEGT. The CDR3 coding sequence is TGTGCCACCTCCCCCCGACTAGCCGGCGATGAGCAGTTCTTC. Residues: CATSPRLAGDEQFF.

This clonotype was seen more than once but under ten times. The rearrangement links TRBV5-4 to TRBJ2-2, with 10 bases matching TRBD1. CDR1 SGHNT and CDR2 YYREEE come from the germline V gene (reference sequence). There are 15 residues in the CDR3. V was clipped by 10 bases and J by 4 bases; unmatched bases: 10. The CDR3 DNA is TGTGCCTCCAAAGCGGACAGGGGGATCACCGGGGAGCTGTTTTTT. Translating gives CASKADRGITGELFF.

This clonotype turned up a few times. The chain links TRBV29-1 to TRBJ1-2; tentatively, D is TRBD1 (5 bases). Trimming removed 5 bases at V and 6 bases at J, with 13 bases between. CDR3 length: 12 amino acids. Germline CDR1 and CDR2: SQVTM and ANQGSEA. Here the CDR3 reads CSVSGRSDGYTF. CDR3 coding DNA: TGCAGCGTTTCAGGGCGGAGTGATGGCTACACCTTC.

The table lists this clonotype with many counts. J is TRBJ1-2 and V is TRBV9, with 9 bases aligning to TRBD1. Trimming took 0 bases from V and 4 from J; bases not matched to a gene: 7. This CDR3 has 16 residues. Germline V gene data show CDR1 as SGDLS and CDR2 as YYNGEE. This CDR3 reads CASSVASTGGFYGYTF. In nucleotides, the CDR3 is TGTGCCAGCAGCGTAGCCTCGACAGGGGGGTTCTATGGCTACACCTTC. Based on the CDR3 plus reference TRBV9 and TRBJ1-2, the full variable domain is DSGVTQTPKHLITATGQRVTLRCSPRSGDLSVYWYQQSLDQGLQFLIQYYNGEERAKGNILERFSAQQFPDLHSELNLSSLELGDSALYFCASSVASTGGFYGYTFGSGTRLTVV.

The chain is built from TRBV3-1 and TRBJ2-7, with D unresolved. Germline V gene data show CDR1 as LGHDT and CDR2 as YNNKEL (reference sequence). The CDR3 length is 14 residues. The germline V and J ends were trimmed by 4 bases and 2 bases, with 12 bases remaining between them. CDR3: CASSPAPSPYEQYF. For the CDR3, the DNA is TGTGCCAGCAGCCCGGCGCCCTCCCCCTACGAGCAGTACTTC.

This clonotype was detected ten times or more. The chain employs TRBV5-1 and TRBJ1-5, with D unclear. The CDR3 sequence is 14 residues long. V was trimmed by 0 bases and J by 6 bases, leaving 10 bases between them. In germline, CDR1 is SGHRS, CDR2 YFSETQ. The DNA of the CDR3 is TGCGCCAGCAGCTTGGGTCTCGGTGGTCAGCCCCAGCATTTT. Its protein is CASSLGLGGQPQHF.

Many counts were recorded for this clonotype. This chain connects TRBV28 to TRBJ2-5, with 7 positions matching TRBD1. Germline CDR1 MDHEN, CDR2 SYDVKM. This CDR3 is 14 amino acids long. V was clipped by 8 bases and J by 5 bases; unmatched bases: 11. CDR3: CASLFRGSKETQYF. CDR3 bases: TGTGCCAGCCTGTTCAGGGGGTCCAAGGAGACCCAGTACTTC. The full variable domain, with the rest looked up from reference TRBV28 and TRBJ2-5, is DVKVTQSSRYLVKRTGEKVFLECVQDMDHENMFWYRQDPGLGLRLIYFSYDVKMKEKGDIPEGYSVSREKKERFSLILESASTNQTSMYLCASLFRGSKETQYFGPGTRLLVL.

This clonotype appeared many times. The chain couples TRBV7-6 to TRBJ2-1; the D gene could be TRBD1 or TRBD2 (6 bases each). V lost 5 bases and J lost 5, with 13 bases in between. This CDR3 contains 14 residues. Germline assignment: CDR1 SGHVS and CDR2 FNYEAQ. DNA of the CDR3: TGTGCCAGCAGCCCGCGGGACACGGACAATGAGCAGTTCTTC. Translation gives CASSPRDTDNEQFF.

This clonotype was found many times. This chain connects TRBV5-5 to TRBJ1-1; TRBD1 agrees at 8 bases. Germline V gene data show CDR1 as SGHKS and CDR2 as YYEKEE (reference sequence). The CDR3 sequence is 12 residues long. Trimming took 3 bases from V and 6 from J; bases not matched to a gene: 1. The CDR3 region has the DNA TGTGCCAGCAGCTCACAGGGGGCTGAAGCTTTCTTT. Its translation: CASSSQGAEAFF.

This clonotype was recorded a few times. The chain combines TRBV11-2 with TRBJ1-2, with D unresolved. Germline CDR1 reads SGHAT; CDR2 reads FQNNGV. V was trimmed by 1 base and J by 6 bases, leaving 9 bases between them. This CDR3 region has 13 residues. CDR3 in amino acids: CASSLGSPDGYTF. DNA of the CDR3: TGTGCCAGCAGCTTAGGATCGCCCGATGGCTACACCTTC.

This clonotype was observed a few times. The chain uses TRBV2 and TRBJ2-4, with TRBD2 identical over 9 bases. J gave up 10 bases and V 6 bases, and 10 bases lay outside the gene matches. Germline V gene lookup returns CDR1 SNHLY and CDR2 FYNNEI. The length of the CDR3 is 14 residues. CDR3 loop: CASSPIAAGGIQYF. The CDR3 DNA follows: TGTGCCAGCAGCCCTATAGCGGCGGGAGGGATTCAGTACTTC.

This clonotype came up a few times. V is TRBV20-1 and J is TRBJ1-2; maybe TRBD1 (6 bases). V was cut by 5 bases and J by 4 bases, with 11 bases left in between. In germline, CDR1 is DFQATT, CDR2 SNEGSKA (reference sequence). The CDR3 is 12 amino acids. The CDR3 DNA reads TGCAGTGCTTCCGGACAGCTCTATGGCTACACCTTC. Its protein is CSASGQLYGYTF.